This T cell receptor (beta chain) was profiled in a study of T cell clones after liver transplantation. Germline V gene data show CDR1 as SEHNR and CDR2 as FQNEAQ (reference sequence). V gave up 5 bases and J gave up 2 bases; unmatched junction bases: 7. The CDR3 consists of 15 residues. Produced via immunoSEQ multiplex PCR; TCRdb's table is partial and in-frame only. Of 55,000 or so clones in the sample, 70% to 80% were seen once. This clonotype was obtained from a human donor who received a liver transplant. The source material was CD4+ T cells from blood, sampled before liver transplant. The chain carries TRBV7-9 and TRBJ2-5; TRBD2 matches at 8 bases. CDR3 loop: CASSVGSGAQETQYF. As DNA, the CDR3 is TGTGCCAGCAGCGTAGGTAGCGGGGCACAAGAGACCCAGTACTTC.